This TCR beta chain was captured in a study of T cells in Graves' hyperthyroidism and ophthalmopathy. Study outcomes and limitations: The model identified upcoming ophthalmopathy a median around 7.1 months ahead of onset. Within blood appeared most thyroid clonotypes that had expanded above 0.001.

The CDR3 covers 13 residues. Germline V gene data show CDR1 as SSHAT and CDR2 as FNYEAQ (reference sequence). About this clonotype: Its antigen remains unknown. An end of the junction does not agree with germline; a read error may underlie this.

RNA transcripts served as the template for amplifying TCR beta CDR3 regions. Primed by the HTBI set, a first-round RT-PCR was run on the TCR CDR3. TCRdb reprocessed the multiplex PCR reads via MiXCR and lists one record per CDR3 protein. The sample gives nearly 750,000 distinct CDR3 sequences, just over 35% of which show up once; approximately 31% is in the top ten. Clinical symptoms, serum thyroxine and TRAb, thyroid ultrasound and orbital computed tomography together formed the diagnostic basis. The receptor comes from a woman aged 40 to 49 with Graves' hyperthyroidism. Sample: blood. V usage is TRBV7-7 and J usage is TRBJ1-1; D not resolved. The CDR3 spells CASSSRAGTEAFF. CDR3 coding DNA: TGTGCTAGCAGTTCTAGGGCGGGCACTGAAGCTTTCTTT.